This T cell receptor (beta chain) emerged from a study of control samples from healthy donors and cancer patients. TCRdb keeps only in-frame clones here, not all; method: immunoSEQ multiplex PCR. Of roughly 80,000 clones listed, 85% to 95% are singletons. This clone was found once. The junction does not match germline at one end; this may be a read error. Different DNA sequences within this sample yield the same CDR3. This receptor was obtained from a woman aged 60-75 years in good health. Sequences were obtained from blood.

In DNA, the CDR3 is TGTGCCAGCAGTGAAGTTGCTCGTCTCAACACCGAAGCTTTCTTT. As protein: CASSEVARLNTEAFF. V usage is TRBV6-1 and J usage is TRBJ1-1; D remains ambiguous. Germline V lookup: CDR1 MNHNS, CDR2 SASEGT. This CDR3 comprises 15 residues.